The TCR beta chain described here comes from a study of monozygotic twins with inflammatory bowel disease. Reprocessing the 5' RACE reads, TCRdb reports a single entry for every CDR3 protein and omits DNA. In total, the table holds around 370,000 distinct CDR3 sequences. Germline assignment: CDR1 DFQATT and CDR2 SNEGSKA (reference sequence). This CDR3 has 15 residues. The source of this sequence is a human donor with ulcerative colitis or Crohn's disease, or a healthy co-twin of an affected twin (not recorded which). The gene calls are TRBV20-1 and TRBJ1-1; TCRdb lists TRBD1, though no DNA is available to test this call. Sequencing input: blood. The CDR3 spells CSARDADRMNTEAFF.